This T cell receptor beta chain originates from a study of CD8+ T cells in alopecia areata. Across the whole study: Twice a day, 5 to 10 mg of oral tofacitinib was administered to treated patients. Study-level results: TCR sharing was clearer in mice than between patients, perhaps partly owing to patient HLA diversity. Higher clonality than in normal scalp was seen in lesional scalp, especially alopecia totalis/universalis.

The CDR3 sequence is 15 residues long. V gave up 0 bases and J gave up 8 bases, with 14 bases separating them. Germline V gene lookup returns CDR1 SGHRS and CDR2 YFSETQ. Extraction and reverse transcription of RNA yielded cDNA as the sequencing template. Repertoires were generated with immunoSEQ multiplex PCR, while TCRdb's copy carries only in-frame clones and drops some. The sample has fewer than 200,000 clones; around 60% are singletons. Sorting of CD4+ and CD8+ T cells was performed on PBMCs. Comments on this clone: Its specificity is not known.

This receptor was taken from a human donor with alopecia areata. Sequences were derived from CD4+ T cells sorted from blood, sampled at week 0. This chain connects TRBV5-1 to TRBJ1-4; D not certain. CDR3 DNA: TGCGCCAGCAGCTTGGCCGGGAGGTCGGACGAAAAACTGTTTTTT. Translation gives CASSLAGRSDEKLFF.